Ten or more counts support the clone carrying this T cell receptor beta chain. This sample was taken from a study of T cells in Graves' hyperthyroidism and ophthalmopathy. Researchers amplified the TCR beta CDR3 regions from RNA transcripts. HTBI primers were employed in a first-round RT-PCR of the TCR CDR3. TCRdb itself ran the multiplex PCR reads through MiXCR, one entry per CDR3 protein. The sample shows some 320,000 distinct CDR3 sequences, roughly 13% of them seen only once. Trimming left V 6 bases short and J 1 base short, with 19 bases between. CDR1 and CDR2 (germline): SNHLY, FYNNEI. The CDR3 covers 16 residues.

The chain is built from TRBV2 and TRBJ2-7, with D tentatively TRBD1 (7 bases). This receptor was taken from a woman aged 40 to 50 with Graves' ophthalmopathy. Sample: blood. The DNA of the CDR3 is TGTGCCAGCAGATCTTCCCAGGGGGGTGGATCCTACGAGCAGTACTTC. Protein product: CASRSSQGGGSYEQYF. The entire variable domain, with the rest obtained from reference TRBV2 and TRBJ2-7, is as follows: EPEVTQTPSHQVTQMGQEVILRCVPISNHLYFYWYRQILGQKVEFLVSFYNNEISEKSEIFDDQFSVERPDGSNFTLKIRSTKLEDSAMYFCASRSSQGGGSYEQYFGPGTRLTVT.